The clone carrying this T cell receptor beta chain came up once. The protocol was immunoSEQ multiplex PCR, while the TCRdb copy is restricted to in-frame clones and leaves out a portion. The sample shows about 130,000 clones, around nine tenths of them seen only once. This specimen comes from a study of radiation and T cells in renal cell carcinoma. At the level of the study: Nephrectomy followed 15 Gy stereotactic body radiation by 4 weeks.

The time point denotes: blood 2 weeks post-SBRT. The sample's treatment: 15 Gy SBRT to primary tumor, nephrectomy 4 weeks later. The patient's renal cell carcinoma had clear cell pathology. The starting material was blood, obtained from a patient whose treatment included radiotherapy and nephrectomy. This clonotype was sampled from a woman in her 70s with renal cell carcinoma.

CDR3 loop: CASSITGPGGNIQYF. CDR3 DNA sequence: TGTGCCAGTAGTATAACGGGCCCGGGGGGAAACATTCAGTACTTC. This sequence joins TRBV19 and TRBJ2-4, with 7 positions matching TRBD2. The CDR3 totals 15 residues. V gave up 2 bases and J gave up 6 bases; unmatched junction bases: 7. Looked up from germline, CDR1 is LNHDA and CDR2 is SQIVND (reference sequence).